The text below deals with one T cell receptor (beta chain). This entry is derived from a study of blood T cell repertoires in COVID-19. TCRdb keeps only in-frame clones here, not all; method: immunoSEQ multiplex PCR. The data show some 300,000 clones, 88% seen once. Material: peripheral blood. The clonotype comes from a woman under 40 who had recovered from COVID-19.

The CDR3 sequence: CAISESETGELFF. CDR3 DNA sequence: TGTGCCATCAGTGAGTCGGAGACCGGGGAGCTGTTTTTT. This rearrangement joins TRBV10-3 to TRBJ2-2; D is unclear. Between the trimmed V and J ends, which lost 0 bases and 5 bases, there was a span of 4 bases. The CDR3 is 13 amino acids. Germline CDR1 reads ENHRY; CDR2 reads SYGVKD.